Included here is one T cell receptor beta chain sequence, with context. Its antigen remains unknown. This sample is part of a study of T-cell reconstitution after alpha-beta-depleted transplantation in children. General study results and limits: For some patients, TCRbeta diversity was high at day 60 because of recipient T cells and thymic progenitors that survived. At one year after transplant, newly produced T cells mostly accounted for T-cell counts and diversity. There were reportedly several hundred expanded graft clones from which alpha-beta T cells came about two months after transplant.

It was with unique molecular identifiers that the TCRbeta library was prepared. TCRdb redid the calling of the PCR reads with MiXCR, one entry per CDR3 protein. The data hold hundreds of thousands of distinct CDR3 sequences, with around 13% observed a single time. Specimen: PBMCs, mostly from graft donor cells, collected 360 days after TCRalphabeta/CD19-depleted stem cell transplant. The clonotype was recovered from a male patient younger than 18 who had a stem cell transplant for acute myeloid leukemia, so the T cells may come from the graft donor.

In nucleotides, the CDR3 is TGTGCCAGCAGCCCGGGACAGCTGGGGACTGAAGCTTTCTTT. This encodes CASSPGQLGTEAFF. The chain couples TRBV14 to TRBJ1-1; 7 nucleotides match TRBD1. The germline CDR1 and CDR2 sequences are SGHDN and FVKESK. The CDR3 consists of 14 residues. Trimming at V came to 4 bases and at J to 5 bases, leaving 7 bases not matched to a gene.